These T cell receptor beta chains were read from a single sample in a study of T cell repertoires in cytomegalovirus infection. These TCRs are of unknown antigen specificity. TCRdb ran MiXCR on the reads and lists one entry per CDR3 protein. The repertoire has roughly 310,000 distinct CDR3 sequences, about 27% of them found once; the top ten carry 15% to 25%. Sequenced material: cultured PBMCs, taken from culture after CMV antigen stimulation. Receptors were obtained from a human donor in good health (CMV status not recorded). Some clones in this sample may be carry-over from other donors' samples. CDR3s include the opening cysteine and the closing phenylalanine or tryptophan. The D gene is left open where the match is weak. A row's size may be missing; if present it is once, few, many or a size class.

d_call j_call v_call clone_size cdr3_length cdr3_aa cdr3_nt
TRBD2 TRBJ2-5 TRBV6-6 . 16 CASSPGLAGGQETQYF TGTGCCAGCAGTCCGGGACTAGCGGGAGGGCAAGAGACCCAGTACTTC
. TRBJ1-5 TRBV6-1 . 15 CASSEGVRGNQPQHF TGTGCCAGCAGTGAAGGAGTCAGGGGCAATCAGCCCCAGCATTTT
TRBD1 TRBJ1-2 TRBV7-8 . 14 CASRLDRGANGYTF TGTGCCAGCAGATTAGACAGGGGGGCAAATGGCTACACCTTC
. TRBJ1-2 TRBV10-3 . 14 CAISESTATHGYTF TGTGCCATCAGTGAGTCGACTGCAACTCATGGCTACACCTTC
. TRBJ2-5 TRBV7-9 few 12 CASRSSRETQYF TGTGCCAGCAGATCTAGCCGGGAGACCCAGTACTTC
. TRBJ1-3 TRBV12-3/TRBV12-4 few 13 CASSFLGANTIYF TGTGCCAGCAGTTTCCTGGGGGCCAACACCATATATTTT
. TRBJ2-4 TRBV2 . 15 CASSAGLLAKNIQYF TGTGCCAGCAGTGCGGGTTTGCTAGCCAAAAACATTCAGTACTTC
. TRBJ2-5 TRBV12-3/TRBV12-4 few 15 CASSPPGEYQETQYF TGTGCCAGCAGTCCCCCAGGAGAGTACCAAGAGACCCAGTACTTC
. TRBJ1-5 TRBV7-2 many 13 CASSPAPGRPQHF TGTGCCAGCAGCCCCGCGCCAGGGCGGCCCCAGCATTTT
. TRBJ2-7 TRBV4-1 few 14 CASSQDPRAHEQYF TGCGCCAGCAGCCAAGATCCTAGGGCCCACGAGCAGTACTTC
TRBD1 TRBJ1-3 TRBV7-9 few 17 CASSPKTGGYLRNTIYF TGTGCCAGCAGTCCGAAAACAGGGGGCTACCTAAGAAACACCATATATTTT
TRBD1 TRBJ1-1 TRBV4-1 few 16 CASSRQLTGVNTEAFF TGTGCCAGCAGCCGCCAACTGACAGGGGTGAACACTGAAGCTTTCTTT
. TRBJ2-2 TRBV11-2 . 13 CASNTENTGELFF TGTGCCAGCAACACAGAGAACACCGGGGAGCTGTTTTTT
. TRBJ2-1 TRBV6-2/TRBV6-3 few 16 CASSYRGFWWYNEQFF TGTGCCAGCAGTTACCGGGGGTTTTGGTGGTACAATGAGCAGTTCTTC
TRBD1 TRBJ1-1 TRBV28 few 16 CASPPTGALRGTEAFF TGTGCCAGCCCCCCGACAGGGGCCCTAAGGGGCACTGAAGCTTTCTTT
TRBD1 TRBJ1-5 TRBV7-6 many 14 CASSKGAGGGPQHF TGTGCCAGCAGCAAAGGGGCAGGGGGAGGGCCCCAGCATTTT
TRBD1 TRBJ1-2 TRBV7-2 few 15 CASSLGPGTVYGYTF TGTGCCAGCAGCTTAGGTCCCGGGACAGTCTATGGCTACACCTTC
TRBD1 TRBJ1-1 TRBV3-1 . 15 CASSQVPTGRAEAFF TGTGCCAGCAGCCAAGTCCCGACAGGGCGGGCTGAAGCTTTCTTT
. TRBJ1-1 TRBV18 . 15 CASSTPGRPDTEAFF TGTGCCAGCTCAACGCCAGGGAGGCCGGACACTGAAGCTTTCTTT
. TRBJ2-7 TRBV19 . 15 CASSIYGGLSYEQYF TGTGCCAGTAGTATTTACGGGGGACTCTCCTACGAGCAGTACTTC
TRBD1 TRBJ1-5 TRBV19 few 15 CASSKEDRGNQPQHF TGTGCCAGTAGTAAGGAGGACAGGGGCAATCAGCCCCAGCATTTT
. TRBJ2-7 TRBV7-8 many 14 CASSLGVVAYEQYF TGTGCCAGCAGCTTAGGGGTCGTCGCCTACGAGCAGTACTTC
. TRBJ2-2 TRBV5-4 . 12 CASSSKTGELFF TGTGCCAGCAGCTCGAAGACCGGGGAGCTGTTTTTT
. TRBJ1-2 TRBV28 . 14 CATSVGGNNYGYTF TGTGCCACCTCGGTGGGGGGGAATAACTATGGCTACACCTTC
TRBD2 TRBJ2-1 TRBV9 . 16 CASSPLGGVSYNEQFF TGTGCCAGCAGCCCACTTGGGGGGGTCTCCTACAATGAGCAGTTCTTC
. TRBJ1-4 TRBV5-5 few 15 CASSGGTVTNEKLFF TGTGCCAGCAGCGGCGGGACCGTTACTAATGAAAAACTGTTTTTT
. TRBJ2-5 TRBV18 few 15 CASSPMLSAQETQYF TGTGCCAGCTCACCAATGCTTTCAGCCCAAGAGACCCAGTACTTC
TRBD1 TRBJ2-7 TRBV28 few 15 CASSPTGQGRREQYF TGTGCCAGCAGTCCAACTGGACAGGGGAGAAGAGAGCAGTACTTC
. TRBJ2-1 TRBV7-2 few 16 CASSSGTFNSYNEQFF TGTGCCAGCAGCTCCGGGACATTTAACTCCTACAATGAGCAGTTCTTC
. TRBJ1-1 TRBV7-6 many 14 CASRRGTGNAEAFF TGTGCCAGCAGGCGGGGGACGGGTAACGCTGAAGCTTTCTTT
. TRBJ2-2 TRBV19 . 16 CATKQLTQANTGELFF TGTGCCACTAAACAGCTAACCCAGGCGAACACCGGGGAGCTGTTTTTT
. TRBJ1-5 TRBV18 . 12 CASSPRQGPQHF TGTGCCAGCTCACCACGGCAGGGACCCCAGCATTTT
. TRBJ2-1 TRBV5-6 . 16 CASSILGQGHNNEQFF TGTGCCAGCAGCATTCTCGGCCAGGGGCATAACAATGAGCAGTTCTTC
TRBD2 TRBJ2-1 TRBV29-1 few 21 CSVDKGPTTSGGPSGSHEQFF TGCAGCGTTGATAAGGGGCCGACTACGTCGGGAGGGCCTTCGGGGTCTCATGAGCAGTTCTTC
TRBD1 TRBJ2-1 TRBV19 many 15 CASNAGRDRGDEQFF TGTGCCAGTAATGCCGGCCGGGACAGGGGTGATGAGCAGTTCTTC